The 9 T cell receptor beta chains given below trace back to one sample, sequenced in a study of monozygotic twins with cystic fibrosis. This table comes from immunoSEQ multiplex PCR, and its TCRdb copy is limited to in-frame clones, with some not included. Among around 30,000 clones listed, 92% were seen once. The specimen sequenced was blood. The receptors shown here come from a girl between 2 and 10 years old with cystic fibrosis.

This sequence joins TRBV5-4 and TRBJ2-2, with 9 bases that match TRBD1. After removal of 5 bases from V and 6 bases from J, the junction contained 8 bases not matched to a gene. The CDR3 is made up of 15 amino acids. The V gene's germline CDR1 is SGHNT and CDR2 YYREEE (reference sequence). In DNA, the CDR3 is TGTGCCAGCAGTTTTTACAGGGGGCTAGCCGGGGAGCTGTTTTTT. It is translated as CASSFYRGLAGELFF.

CDR3 DNA: TGTGCCAGCACCCCGACAGGGAACTATGGCTACACCTTC. Protein sequence: CASTPTGNYGYTF. The chain carries TRBV7-8 and TRBJ1-2; TRBD1 matches at 7 bases. CDR1 is SGHVS, CDR2 FQNEAQ, per germline. V lost 7 bases, J lost 2 bases, and 4 bases stayed unmatched. The CDR3 runs 13 residues.

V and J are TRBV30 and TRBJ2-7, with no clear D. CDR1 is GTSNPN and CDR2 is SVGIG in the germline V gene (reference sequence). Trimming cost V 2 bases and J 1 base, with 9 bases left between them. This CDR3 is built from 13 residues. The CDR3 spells CAWSTIFSYEQYF. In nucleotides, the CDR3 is TGTGCCTGGAGTACAATTTTTTCCTACGAGCAGTACTTC.

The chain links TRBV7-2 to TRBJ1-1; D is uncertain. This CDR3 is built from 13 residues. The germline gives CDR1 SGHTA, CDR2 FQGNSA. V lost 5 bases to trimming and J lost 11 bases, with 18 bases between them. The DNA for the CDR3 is TGTGCCAGCAGCCAGTCTGAGGTGACGTGGGCTTTCTTT. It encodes CASSQSEVTWAFF.

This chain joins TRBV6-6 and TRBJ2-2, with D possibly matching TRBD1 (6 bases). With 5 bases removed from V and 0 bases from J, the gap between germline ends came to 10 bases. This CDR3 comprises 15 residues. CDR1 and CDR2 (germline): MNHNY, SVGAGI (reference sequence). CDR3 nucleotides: TGTGCCAGCAGTAGGGACACACCGAACACCGGGGAGCTGTTTTTT. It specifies CASSRDTPNTGELFF.

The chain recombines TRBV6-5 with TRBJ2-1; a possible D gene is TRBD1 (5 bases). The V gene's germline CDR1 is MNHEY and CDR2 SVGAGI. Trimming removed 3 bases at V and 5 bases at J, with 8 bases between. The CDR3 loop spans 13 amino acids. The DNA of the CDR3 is TGTGCCAGCAGTTATGAAGGGGACAATGAGCAGTTCTTC. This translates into CASSYEGDNEQFF.

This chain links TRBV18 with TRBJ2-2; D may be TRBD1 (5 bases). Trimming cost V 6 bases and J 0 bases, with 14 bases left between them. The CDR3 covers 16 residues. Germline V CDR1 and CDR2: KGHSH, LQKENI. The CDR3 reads CASSPNGHSNTGELFF. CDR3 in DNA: TGTGCCAGCTCCCCAAATGGACATTCGAACACCGGGGAGCTGTTTTTT.

The CDR3 region has the DNA TGTGCCAGCAGCCCTACAGGGGGCTATGGCTACACCTTC. It yields the protein CASSPTGGYGYTF. The chain employs TRBV6-1 and TRBJ1-2; 8 bases agree with TRBD1. J gave up 4 bases and V 6 bases, and 4 bases lay outside the gene matches. This CDR3 spans 13 amino acids. Germline-derived CDR1 and CDR2 are MNHNS and SASEGT.

The CDR3 region has the DNA TGCGCCAGCAGCTTTTTGGTGACTAGCGGGGGGGTTCCAGATACGCAGTATTTT. Amino acids: CASSFLVTSGGVPDTQYF. The chain couples TRBV5-1 to TRBJ2-3; 14 positions agree with TRBD2. The germline V gene has CDR1 SGHRS and CDR2 YFSETQ. The length of the CDR3 is 18 residues. Germline trimming cut 2 bases from V and 4 bases from J; bases unmatched to any gene: 9.